The 23 T cell receptor beta chains given below trace back to one sample, sequenced in a study of T cells in Graves' hyperthyroidism and ophthalmopathy. Amplified regions were TCR beta CDR3 sequences from RNA transcripts. In the first-round RT-PCR of the TCR CDR3, the HTBI primer set was used. One entry per CDR3 protein, called by TCRdb with MiXCR from the multiplex PCR reads. The data contain hundreds of thousands of distinct CDR3 sequences, 14% of them singletons. The sample was blood. The receptors here all came from a woman between 18 and 30 years old with Graves' hyperthyroidism.

In its sample, this clonotype was seen many times. The chain has TRBV7-3 and TRBJ2-3, with 7 bases that match TRBD1. CDR1 is SGHTA and CDR2 is FQGTGA in the germline V gene. V shed 4 bases and J 1 base; nucleotides not matched to a gene: 5. The CDR3 runs to 15 residues. The CDR3 sequence is CASSYDRVGTDTQYF. For the CDR3, the DNA is TGTGCCAGCAGCTACGACAGGGTCGGCACAGATACGCAGTATTTT. The full variable domain, rest sourced from reference TRBV7-3 and TRBJ2-3, is GAGVSQTPSNKVTEKGKYVELRCDPISGHTALYWYRQSLGQGPEFLIYFQGTGAADDSGLPNDRFFAVRPEGSVSTLKIQRTERGDSAVYLCASSYDRVGTDTQYFGPGTRLTVL.

This clonotype appeared a few times. The genes are TRBV27 and TRBJ2-1, with a possible D match to TRBD2 (6 bases). The CDR3 runs to 16 residues. Between the trimmed V and J ends, which lost 4 bases and 4 bases, there was a span of 17 bases. CDR1 is MNHEY, CDR2 SMNVEV, per germline (reference sequence). CDR3 in amino acids: CASSSRDFFTYNEQFF. DNA of the CDR3: TGTGCCAGCAGTTCGCGGGACTTTTTTACTTACAATGAGCAGTTCTTC.

In this sample, this clonotype turned up a few times. V gene TRBV6-2 or TRBV6-3 combines with J gene TRBJ2-5; a weak D match, TRBD2 (6 bases). Germline V gene data show CDR1 as MNHEY and CDR2 as SVGEGT. V lost 2 bases to trimming and J lost 5 bases, with 12 bases between them. The CDR3 is 14 amino acids. The CDR3 coding sequence is TGTGCCAGCAGTTACGCGGGGTTCGGCGAGACCCAGTACTTC. This gives the protein CASSYAGFGETQYF.

This clonotype was observed many times. The CDR3 DNA follows: TGTGCCAGCACCTTGGGGCAGCTCCCACTGGGAGCTTTCTTT. It yields the protein CASTLGQLPLGAFF. V gene TRBV12-3 or TRBV12-4 combines with J gene TRBJ1-1; D is possibly TRBD1 (5 bases). Trimming stripped 7 bases from V and 10 bases from J, with 22 bases between. The CDR3 is made up of 14 amino acids.

The chain recombines TRBV7-3 with TRBJ2-1; D ambiguous. The CDR3 runs 16 residues. Germline CDR1 SGHTA, CDR2 FQGTGA. V lost 0 bases to trimming and J lost 0 bases, with 9 bases between them. CDR3 loop: CASSLTPESSYNEQFF. The CDR3 DNA sequence: TGTGCCAGCAGCTTAACTCCGGAGAGCTCCTACAATGAGCAGTTCTTC.

V is TRBV29-1 and J is TRBJ2-7; D gene uncertain. This CDR3 region has 11 residues. Germline assignment: CDR1 SQVTM and CDR2 ANQGSEA. Deletions cut 7 bases from V and 4 bases from J, with 11 bases between. The DNA of the CDR3 is TGCAGCGCTGTCAAAGGATACGAGCAGTACTTC. It translates to CSAVKGYEQYF.

In its sample, this clonotype was seen a few times. V and J are TRBV5-6 and TRBJ2-3, with TRBD2 matching over 8 bases. With V trimmed by 4 bases and J by 3 bases, 7 bases remained unmatched. Germline CDR1 is SGHDT and CDR2 is YYEEEE. The CDR3 contains 15 residues. This CDR3 reads CASSRQRERTDTQYF. The CDR3 DNA is TGTGCCAGCAGCCGACAGCGGGAGCGGACAGATACGCAGTATTTT.

This clonotype came up many times. The genes are TRBV7-2 and TRBJ2-7; no definite D call. The V and J ends lost 5 bases and 4 bases respectively, with 9 bases between them. This CDR3 contains 12 residues. The germline gives CDR1 SGHTA, CDR2 FQGNSA. The CDR3 region is CASSPHSYEQYF. In nucleotides, the CDR3 is TGTGCCAGCAGCCCCCACAGTTACGAGCAGTACTTC.

This clonotype was counted a few times. The CDR3 nucleotides read TGTGCCAGCCTTCCCTTGACTAGCGGGAGGGCCGACGATGAGCAGTTCTTC. It yields the protein CASLPLTSGRADDEQFF. This chain links TRBV6-1 with TRBJ2-1, with 14 bases lining up with TRBD2. V dropped 8 bases and J dropped 8; count of bases not matched to a gene: 14. The CDR3 is 17 amino acids. Germline CDR1 is MNHNS and CDR2 is SASEGT.

This chain connects TRBV28 to TRBJ2-3; 7 bases fit TRBD2. V gave up 8 bases and J gave up 9 bases; unmatched junction bases: 8. Germline CDR1 reads MDHEN; CDR2 reads SYDVKM. This CDR3 has 12 amino acids. CDR3 DNA: TGTGCCAGCGGGACTACCCAGTCAACGCAGTATTTT. It encodes CASGTTQSTQYF.

This clonotype was found many times. This chain links TRBV30 with TRBJ1-5, with D unclear. The germline CDR1 and CDR2 sequences are GTSNPN and SVGIG (reference sequence). The length of the CDR3 is 12 residues. V lost 5 bases, J lost 0 bases, and 5 bases lay in between. CDR3 region: CAWGYSNQPQHF. For the CDR3, the DNA is TGTGCCTGGGGGTATAGCAATCAGCCCCAGCATTTT.

Ten or more counts support this clonotype. V gene TRBV20-1 combines with J gene TRBJ2-1; 11 bases are a match to TRBD2. CDR3 length: 16 residues. Per the germline V gene, CDR1 is DFQATT and CDR2 is SNEGSKA (reference sequence). J was trimmed by 8 bases and V by 3 bases; bases with no gene match: 12. DNA of the CDR3: TGCAGTGCTAGTTCGGTAGCGGGAGGGCCGTGGGATGAGCAGTTCTTC. Its protein product is CSASSVAGGPWDEQFF.

The chain is built from TRBV6-1 and TRBJ2-5; D call uncertain. Trimming took 0 bases from V and 4 from J, leaving 12 bases between them. Germline CDR1 and CDR2: MNHNS and SASEGT. The CDR3 extends over 15 amino acids. The CDR3 sequence is CASSEASLLVETQYF. In DNA, the CDR3 is TGTGCCAGCAGTGAAGCGTCCCTACTTGTAGAGACCCAGTACTTC.

The sample holds many counts of this clonotype. This chain links TRBV27 with TRBJ2-7, with 8 positions matching TRBD2. The CDR3 contains 15 residues. The V and J ends lost 6 bases and 0 bases, in that order; junction bases with no gene match: 7. Germline assignment: CDR1 MNHEY and CDR2 SMNVEV (reference sequence). DNA of the CDR3: TGTGCCAGCAGCTCCCGGGAGGGAAGCTCCTACGAGCAGTACTTC. Amino acid sequence: CASSSREGSSYEQYF.

This clonotype was recorded a few times. The chain employs TRBV7-9 and TRBJ1-2, with D possibly matching TRBD1 (5 bases). The V gene lost 7 bases and the J gene lost 5 bases, with 11 bases spanning the gap. This CDR3 comprises 12 residues. Germline CDR1 and CDR2: SEHNR and FQNEAQ (reference sequence). The CDR3 spells CASNGDGYGYTF. The DNA of the CDR3 is TGTGCCAGCAATGGGGACGGATATGGCTACACCTTC.

At least ten counts were recorded for this clonotype. The chain employs TRBV27 and TRBJ2-1; perhaps TRBD2 as D (6 bases). Germline V gives CDR1 MNHEY, CDR2 SMNVEV (reference sequence). The V end was cut by 0 bases, the J end by 8 bases, with 14 bases between. The CDR3 is made up of 15 amino acids. The CDR3 here is CASSLSSGHWYEQFF. The CDR3 DNA follows: TGTGCCAGCAGTTTATCTAGCGGACATTGGTATGAGCAGTTCTTC.

This clonotype was picked up many times. CDR3 bases: TGTGCCAGCAGCCCCAGACCCCCCGGGGACACCGGGGAGCTGTTTTTT. Amino acids: CASSPRPPGDTGELFF. The genes are TRBV11-2 and TRBJ2-2, with D maybe TRBD2 (5 bases). CDR1 and CDR2 (germline): SGHAT, FQNNGV. The CDR3 covers 16 residues. V shed 5 bases and J shed 3 bases, with 16 bases lying between them.

This clonotype was counted between two and nine times. The gene calls are TRBV6-1 and TRBJ1-2, with a possible D match to TRBD1 (6 bases). Germline loops: CDR1 MNHNS, CDR2 SASEGT. The ends were cut back, 6 bases at V and 3 bases at J, with 17 bases in the middle. The length of the CDR3 is 15 residues. CDR3 region: CASRRKEDSDYGYTF. CDR3 sequence (DNA): TGTGCCAGCAGACGAAAAGAGGACAGTGACTATGGCTACACCTTC.

This clonotype occurred a few times. The genes are TRBV2 and TRBJ2-7, with 7 bases matching TRBD1. The V and J ends lost 6 bases and 4 bases, in that order; junction bases with no gene match: 3. The CDR3 runs to 12 residues. Germline V CDR1 and CDR2: SNHLY, FYNNEI. The DNA of the CDR3 is TGTGCCAGCAGGGTGACAGGGTACGAGCAGTACTTC. It yields the protein CASRVTGYEQYF.

This clonotype was counted between two and nine times. This chain links TRBV30 with TRBJ1-2; D not certain. V lost 4 bases and J 4 bases, leaving 10 bases between the germline ends. The CDR3 spans 12 residues. Germline V gives CDR1 GTSNPN, CDR2 SVGIG (reference sequence). CDR3 DNA: TGTGCCTGGATAATGGCCAGCTATGGCTACACCTTC. Translation: CAWIMASYGYTF. The full variable domain, completed using reference TRBV30 and TRBJ1-2, is SQTIHQWPATLVQPVGSPLSLECTVEGTSNPNLYWYRQAAGRGLQLLFYSVGIGQISSEVPQNLSASRPQDRQFILSSKKLLLSDSGFYLCAWIMASYGYTFGSGTRLTVV.

The CDR3: CSARDKGFLRTEAFF. CDR3 coding DNA: TGCAGTGCTAGGGATAAGGGGTTTTTGCGCACTGAAGCTTTCTTT. This chain joins TRBV20-1 and TRBJ1-1; D is possibly TRBD1 (5 bases). The V and J ends lost 3 bases and 4 bases respectively, with 18 bases between them. Germline V lookup: CDR1 DFQATT, CDR2 SNEGSKA (reference sequence). The CDR3 sequence is 15 residues long.

This chain joins TRBV7-9 and TRBJ2-1; TRBD2 might be the D (5 bases). Germline assignment: CDR1 SEHNR and CDR2 FQNEAQ (reference sequence). The V end lost 2 bases, the J end lost 4 bases, and 18 bases lay between the germline ends. The length of the CDR3 is 17 residues. The CDR3 spells CASSLTPGLGLYNEQFF. As DNA, the CDR3 is TGTGCCAGCAGCTTAACCCCCGGCTTAGGACTGTACAATGAGCAGTTCTTC.

This clonotype was observed at least ten times. This sequence joins TRBV12-3 or TRBV12-4 and TRBJ2-7; maybe TRBD2 (6 bases). CDR3 length: 14 amino acids. V lost 5 bases, J lost 7 bases, and 18 bases lay in between. The chain's CDR3 is CASSPSGPRGEQYF. The CDR3 nucleotides read TGTGCCAGCAGTCCCAGCGGGCCTCGCGGAGAGCAGTACTTC.